This passage covers 28 T cell receptor beta chains from one sample sequenced in a study of spatial heterogeneity in lung cancer. Study findings and constraints: Higher tumor mutation counts went along with higher counts of expanded intratumoral alpha and beta TCRs.

Their specific antigens are unknown. Each CDR3 protein is one row after TCRdb ran MiXCR on the 5' RACE reads. The sample shows some 10,000 distinct CDR3 sequences, more than 4% of them seen only once. Documented time point: sample taken at primary tumor resection. The specimen was lung tumor tissue, collected at surgery. Receptors originate from a male donor with early-stage non-small cell lung cancer.

This clonotype has ten or more counts. This beta chain represents an off-target read in a library built for alpha chains; its size is of limited meaning. V and J are TRBV10-2 and TRBJ2-1, with D tentatively TRBD2 (6 bases). The germline CDR1 and CDR2 sequences are WSHSY and SAAADI. CDR3 length equals 11 residues. Trimming took 7 bases from V and 9 from J, leaving 10 bases between them. This chain's CDR3 is CASKLGGEQFF. Written as DNA, the CDR3 is TGCGCCAGCAAGCTCGGGGGTGAGCAGTTCTTC.

This clonotype was observed many times. The library was prepared for alpha chains; this beta chain is a stray read, so its frequency means little. The chain employs TRBV5-4 and TRBJ2-2; 9 bases fit TRBD1. The CDR3 loop spans 15 amino acids. With V trimmed by 0 bases and J by 6 bases, 3 bases remained unmatched. Germline CDR1 reads SGHNT; CDR2 reads YYREEE (reference sequence). The CDR3 DNA sequence: TGTGCCAGCAGCTTGGGGGACAGGGACGCCGGGGAGCTGTTTTTT. It translates to CASSLGDRDAGELFF.

This clonotype was detected a few times. Since the library was made to target alpha chains, this beta chain is a stray read and its abundance is not meaningful. The chain uses TRBV20-1 and TRBJ1-5; possible D gene TRBD1, 6 bases. From germline, CDR1 is DFQATT and CDR2 SNEGSKA (reference sequence). The V end was cut by 0 bases, the J end by 5 bases, with 14 bases between. The CDR3 sequence is 15 residues long. The CDR3: CSARDYRAVDQPQHF. The CDR3 DNA reads TGCAGTGCTAGAGATTACAGGGCAGTTGATCAGCCCCAGCATTTT.

This clonotype has a count of ten or more. This beta chain represents an off-target read in a library built for alpha chains; its size is of limited meaning. The chain links TRBV20-1 to TRBJ2-5, with 9 bases matching TRBD1. CDR1 DFQATT and CDR2 SNEGSKA come from the germline V gene (reference sequence). This CDR3 spans 16 amino acids. After removal of 3 bases from V and 1 base from J, the junction contained 9 bases not matched to a gene. CDR3 sequence: CSARAADRGRQETQYF. The DNA for the CDR3 is TGCAGTGCTAGGGCCGCGGACAGGGGTCGCCAAGAGACCCAGTACTTC.

This clonotype is termed large. The library was designed around alpha chains, so this beta chain is a stray read whose abundance carries little weight. This sequence joins TRBV13 and TRBJ1-1, with D unresolved. The CDR3 loop spans 16 amino acids. V was cut by 5 bases and J by 1 base, with 17 bases left in between. CDR1 and CDR2 from the germline V gene are PRHDT and FYEKMQ (reference sequence). The CDR3 is CASSELGSRRNTEAFF. Written as DNA, the CDR3 is TGTGCCAGCAGCGAATTGGGGTCACGGAGGAACACTGAAGCTTTCTTT.

This clonotype was recorded at least ten times. This beta chain came through as a stray read in a library set up for alpha chains, and its size says little. The rearrangement links TRBV4-2 to TRBJ2-1; TRBD2 aligns across 7 bases. CDR1 and CDR2 from the germline V gene are LGHNA and YNFKEQ. V was clipped by 1 base and J by 8 bases; unmatched bases: 8. This CDR3 has 15 amino acids. In DNA, the CDR3 is TGTGCCAGCAGCCAAGGGACTAGTGGTTTGTATGAGCAGTTCTTC. Its protein is CASSQGTSGLYEQFF.

Regarding this clonotype: Since it is a stray read in a library aimed at alpha chains, this beta chain has a size that is not meaningful. This chain joins TRBV4-1 and TRBJ2-7, with D possibly matching TRBD2 (6 bases). CDR3 length: 14 residues. Per germline, CDR1 MGHRA and CDR2 YSYEKL. V was trimmed by 0 bases and J by 8 bases, leaving 14 bases between them. The CDR3 DNA sequence: TGCGCCAGCAGCCAAGATTTTACTAGCCTACAGCAGTACGTC. Translation gives CASSQDFTSLQQYV.

For this clonotype: With the library built for alpha chains, this beta chain is off target and its frequency is not meaningful. V gene TRBV9 combines with J gene TRBJ2-7; 9 bases are shared with TRBD2. CDR1 SGDLS and CDR2 YYNGEE come from the germline V gene. With 3 bases clipped from V and 1 base from J, the junction kept 5 bases outside the gene matches. The CDR3 is 15 amino acids. The DNA for the CDR3 is TGTGCCAGCAGCGAGGGGACTAGCAATTCCTACGAGCAGTACTTC. Translation: CASSEGTSNSYEQYF.

By sample share, this clonotype is medium-sized. This beta chain came through as a stray read in a library set up for alpha chains, and its size says little. The chain is built from TRBV12-3 or TRBV12-4 and TRBJ1-2; the match to TRBD1 covers 11 bases. The CDR3 is made up of 15 amino acids. V lost 6 bases to trimming and J lost 7 bases; unmatched junction nucleotides: 10. CDR3: CASSKDRTGGGGYTF. CDR3 sequence (DNA): TGTGCCAGCAGCAAAGATAGGACAGGGGGCGGTGGCTACACCTTC.

There are many counts of this clonotype. Since the library was made to target alpha chains, this beta chain is a stray read and its abundance is not meaningful. V and J are TRBV7-8 and TRBJ1-5; maybe TRBD1 (5 bases). Trimming shortened V by 5 bases and J by 3 bases, and 14 bases separated the two germline ends. The CDR3 loop spans 15 amino acids. CDR1 is SGHVS, CDR2 FQNEAQ, per germline. CDR3 amino acids: CASSLSGGVNQPQHF. DNA for the CDR3: TGTGCCAGCAGCCTCAGCGGGGGAGTCAATCAGCCCCAGCATTTT.

This clonotype was picked up many times. For a library built for alpha chains, this beta chain is a stray read; little rests on its size. The rearrangement joins TRBV7-9 to TRBJ1-1; the D is unclear. Deletions cut 1 base from V and 4 bases from J, with 10 bases between. The V gene's germline CDR1 is SEHNR and CDR2 FQNEAQ (reference sequence). This CDR3 contains 14 residues. The CDR3 DNA sequence: TGTGCCAGCAGCTTAGATCTAGTTGGCACTGAAGCTTTCTTT. Protein product: CASSLDLVGTEAFF.

In regard to this clonotype: A library prepared for alpha chains yielded this beta chain as an off-target read; its size is of little meaning. In DNA form, the CDR3 reads TGTGCCAGCAGCCCGCGTCTAGCGGGAGGGACAGATACGCAGTATTTT. It translates to CASSPRLAGGTDTQYF. This chain joins TRBV5-4 and TRBJ2-3, with 12 bases aligning to TRBD2. The CDR3 contains 16 residues. Looked up from germline, CDR1 is SGHNT and CDR2 is YYREEE (reference sequence). V lost 4 bases to trimming and J lost 3 bases; unmatched junction nucleotides: 6.

As to this clonotype: As an off-target read in a library built for alpha chains, this beta chain has a frequency of little significance. The V call is TRBV4-3, the J call TRBJ1-3; D might be TRBD1 (6 bases). Between the trimmed V and J ends, which lost 0 bases and 2 bases, there was a span of 8 bases. CDR3 length: 15 amino acids. The V gene's germline CDR1 is LGHNA and CDR2 YSLEER. The DNA of the CDR3 is TGCGCCAGCAGCCAAGACAGGGGTACTGGAAACACCATATATTTT. Translating gives CASSQDRGTGNTIYF.

This clonotype appeared many times. Since the library was made to target alpha chains, this beta chain is a stray read and its abundance is not meaningful. The chain recombines TRBV9 with TRBJ1-5, with a weak D call TRBD1 (6 bases). The germline gives CDR1 SGDLS, CDR2 YYNGEE. V lost 0 bases, J lost 0 bases, and 16 bases lay in between. The CDR3 has 18 residues. The CDR3 loop is CASSVATGSAYSNQPQHF. As DNA, the CDR3 is TGTGCCAGCAGCGTAGCTACAGGGTCCGCTTATAGCAATCAGCCCCAGCATTTT.

This clonotype is categorized as medium-sized (0.01 to 0.1%). This beta chain is a stray sequence in a library constructed for alpha chains; its clone size is not meaningful. This chain links TRBV20-1 with TRBJ1-2; 8 bases map to TRBD1. CDR3 length equals 14 residues. Germline CDR1 reads DFQATT; CDR2 reads SNEGSKA (reference sequence). Losses at the gene ends were 6 bases for V and 4 bases for J; bases not matched to a gene: 10. The CDR3 sequence is CSAEGAGGVYGYTF. The CDR3 bases are TGCAGTGCCGAAGGGGCAGGGGGCGTCTATGGCTACACCTTC.

This clonotype has ten or more counts. Because the library targeted alpha chains, this beta chain is an off-target read whose size means little. V and J are TRBV12-5 and TRBJ1-2; 7 positions agree with TRBD1. This CDR3 is 14 amino acids long. Germline V CDR1 and CDR2: LGHNT, FRNRAP. Trimming removed 1 base from V and 4 bases from J; junction bases left unmatched: 3. The CDR3 spells CASGLGQGVYGYTF. The CDR3 nucleotides are TGTGCTAGTGGTTTGGGCCAGGGGGTCTATGGCTACACCTTC.

This clonotype rates as medium-sized (0.01 to 0.1%). As an off-target read in a library built for alpha chains, this beta chain has a frequency of little significance. The rearrangement uses TRBV27 and TRBJ2-7, with 8 bases aligning to TRBD2. The CDR3 spans 16 residues. Germline V CDR1 and CDR2: MNHEY, SMNVEV (reference sequence). V was clipped by 1 base and J by 6 bases; unmatched bases: 11. The chain's CDR3 is CASSLFAGGIGREQYF. DNA of the CDR3: TGTGCCAGCAGTTTATTTGCGGGGGGCATAGGTCGCGAGCAGTACTTC.

In its sample, this clonotype was seen many times. Since it is a stray read in a library aimed at alpha chains, this beta chain has a size that is not meaningful. The chain combines TRBV9 with TRBJ2-1, with unresolved D. From germline, CDR1 is SGDLS and CDR2 YYNGEE. The CDR3 length is 16 residues. Trimming stripped 2 bases from V and 3 bases from J, with 15 bases between. CDR3 coding DNA: TGTGCCAGCAGCGTGTGGGCCCGGGTAGGCTACAATGAGCAGTTCTTC. Protein product: CASSVWARVGYNEQFF.

By share, this clonotype counts as large. This beta chain is a stray read from a library made for alpha chains; its abundance is not meaningful. The chain is built from TRBV28 and TRBJ2-5; tentatively, D is TRBD1 (6 bases). Germline CDR1 reads MDHEN; CDR2 reads SYDVKM. Trimming removed 5 bases at V and 9 bases at J, with 13 bases between. The CDR3 has 12 amino acids. The CDR3 bases are TGTGCCAGCAGTCCTACCTACAGGGCCCAGTACTTC. Protein sequence: CASSPTYRAQYF.

This clonotype qualifies as medium-sized (0.01 to 0.1%). In a library made to pick up alpha chains, this beta chain is a stray read with a size that means little. The rearrangement joins TRBV12-3 or TRBV12-4 to TRBJ2-3; 7 bases are a match to TRBD2. V was pared by 1 base and J by 0 bases, with 1 base of the junction left unmatched. CDR3 length equals 15 residues. The CDR3 bases are TGTGCCAGCAGTTTAGGGCGGGGGAGCACAGATACGCAGTATTTT. It is translated as CASSLGRGSTDTQYF.

This clonotype is labeled medium-sized (0.01 to 0.1%). This beta chain was picked up by a library intended for alpha chains and is off target, so its count carries little meaning. The chain is built from TRBV7-9 and TRBJ2-2, with D unclear. Trimming shortened V by 3 bases and J by 6 bases, and 11 bases separated the two germline ends. CDR3 length equals 14 residues. CDR1 is SEHNR and CDR2 is FQNEAQ in the germline V gene (reference sequence). As DNA, the CDR3 is TGTGCCAGCAGCTTTTATAGATACCCCGGGGAGCTGTTTTTT. This codes for CASSFYRYPGELFF.

This clonotype showed up many times. This beta chain is an unintended read in a library built for alpha chains; its size means little. This chain links TRBV20-1 with TRBJ2-7; D not certain. V lost 1 base and J 2 bases, leaving 9 bases between the germline ends. This CDR3 has 13 residues. Germline-derived CDR1 and CDR2 are DFQATT and SNEGSKA (reference sequence). CDR3: CSARAGGPYEQYF. The CDR3 coding sequence is TGCAGTGCTAGAGCGGGCGGTCCCTACGAGCAGTACTTC.

In this sample, this clonotype turned up many times. This beta chain represents an off-target read in a library built for alpha chains; its size is of limited meaning. The chain links TRBV7-8 to TRBJ2-3, with 14 bases that match TRBD2. The CDR3 is 17 amino acids. Germline trimming cut 5 bases from V and 2 bases from J; bases unmatched to any gene: 6. The germline gives CDR1 SGHVS, CDR2 FQNEAQ. The CDR3 region is CASSPGTSGGLTDTQYF. The CDR3 region has the DNA TGTGCCAGCAGCCCTGGGACTAGCGGGGGCCTCACAGATACGCAGTATTTT.

Remarks on this clonotype: A library made for alpha chains picked up this beta chain off target, so its size means little. Written as DNA, the CDR3 is TGTGCCAGCAGCTCGGTGCTCTCTGGGGCCAACGTCCTGACTTTC. This codes for CASSSVLSGANVLTF. This chain connects TRBV5-4 to TRBJ2-6; D uncertain. This CDR3 spans 15 amino acids. Trimming took 3 bases from V and 0 from J, leaving 7 bases between them. CDR1 is SGHNT and CDR2 is YYREEE in the germline V gene (reference sequence).

This clonotype showed up many times. Little can be read into the size of this beta chain, an off-target read in a library designed for alpha chains. The chain employs TRBV6-6 and TRBJ2-4; D call uncertain. The CDR3 is 17 residues long. In germline, CDR1 is MNHNY, CDR2 SVGAGI (reference sequence). Between the trimmed V and J ends, which lost 2 bases and 0 bases, there was a span of 14 bases. The CDR3 region has the DNA TGTGCCAGCAGTTACGGCGGCAGGTCCTTAGCCAAAAACATTCAGTACTTC. This encodes CASSYGGRSLAKNIQYF.

Only a few counts were recorded for this clonotype. With the library built for alpha chains, this beta chain is off target and its frequency is not meaningful. The chain employs TRBV7-2 and TRBJ2-2, with a tentative D call TRBD1 (6 bases). CDR3 length: 15 amino acids. The germline V and J ends were trimmed by 6 bases and 7 bases, with 18 bases remaining between them. Germline V gene lookup returns CDR1 SGHTA and CDR2 FQGNSA. CDR3 sequence (DNA): TGTGCCAGCAGACCACTTACAGGGTATAGCGGGGAGCTGTTTTTT. This sequence encodes CASRPLTGYSGELFF.

This clonotype was seen ten or more times. Because the library targeted alpha chains, this beta chain is an off-target read whose size means little. This chain joins TRBV20-1 and TRBJ2-4, with 11 bases aligning to TRBD2. The CDR3 has 18 amino acids. Germline lookup yields CDR1 DFQATT and CDR2 SNEGSKA (reference sequence). J gave up 0 bases and V 0 bases, and 7 bases lay outside the gene matches. The CDR3 sequence is CSARDPHGLAGAKNIQYF. The CDR3 nucleotides read TGCAGTGCTAGAGATCCCCACGGACTAGCGGGAGCCAAAAACATTCAGTACTTC.

In its sample, this clonotype was seen many times. Since the library was made to target alpha chains, this beta chain is a stray read and its abundance is not meaningful. The chain carries TRBV29-1 and TRBJ2-3; D ambiguous. Germline V gene lookup returns CDR1 SQVTM and CDR2 ANQGSEA. The V end was cut by 4 bases, the J end by 6 bases, with 5 bases between. This CDR3 comprises 10 residues. As DNA, the CDR3 is TGCAGCGTTGTACCCGATACGCAGTATTTT. Encoded protein: CSVVPDTQYF.